This TCR beta chain was retrieved from a study of blood T cell repertoires in COVID-19. Across the whole study: Researchers got acute and convalescent COVID-19 samples from the United States, Italy and Spain.

Methods used by the authors: Nucleated cell counts were estimated from reference gene primer amplification. The table came from immunoSEQ multiplex PCR; TCRdb's copy has only in-frame clones and leaves some out. Clonal size and the V and J genes are those of that table, whereas D and trimming came from the DNA. This table has 130,000 to 150,000 clones, approximately 85% appearing once. The V and J ends lost 0 bases and 8 bases respectively, with 16 bases between them. CDR3 size: 15 residues. Germline V lookup: CDR1 SGHTA, CDR2 FQGNSA. This clone was picked up one time. In Seattle, patients joined the study during active infection and were tracked longitudinally.

V usage is TRBV7-2 and J usage is TRBJ1-2; TRBD1 is a possible D gene (5 bases). Sequenced: peripheral blood. This TCR derives from a woman in her sixties with COVID-19, enrolled during active disease. The CDR3 coding sequence is TGTGCCAGCAGCTTAGCGCCGCCAGGGCCAGGGGGCTACACCTTC. The encoded protein is CASSLAPPGPGGYTF.